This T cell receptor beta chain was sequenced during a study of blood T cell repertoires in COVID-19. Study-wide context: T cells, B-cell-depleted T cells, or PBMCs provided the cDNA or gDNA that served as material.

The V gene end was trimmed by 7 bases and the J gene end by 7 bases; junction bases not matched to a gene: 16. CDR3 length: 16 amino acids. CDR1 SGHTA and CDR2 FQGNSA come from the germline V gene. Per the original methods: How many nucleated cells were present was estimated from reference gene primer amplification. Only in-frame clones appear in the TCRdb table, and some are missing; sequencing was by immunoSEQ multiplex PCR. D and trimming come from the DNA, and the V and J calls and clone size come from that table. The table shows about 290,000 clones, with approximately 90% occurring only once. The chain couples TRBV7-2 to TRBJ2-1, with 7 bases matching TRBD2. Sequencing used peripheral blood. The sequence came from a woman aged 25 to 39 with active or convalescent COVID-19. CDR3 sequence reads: CASTPQSGGGGNEQFF. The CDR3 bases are TGTGCCAGCACCCCCCAGAGTGGCGGGGGTGGAAATGAGCAGTTCTTC.